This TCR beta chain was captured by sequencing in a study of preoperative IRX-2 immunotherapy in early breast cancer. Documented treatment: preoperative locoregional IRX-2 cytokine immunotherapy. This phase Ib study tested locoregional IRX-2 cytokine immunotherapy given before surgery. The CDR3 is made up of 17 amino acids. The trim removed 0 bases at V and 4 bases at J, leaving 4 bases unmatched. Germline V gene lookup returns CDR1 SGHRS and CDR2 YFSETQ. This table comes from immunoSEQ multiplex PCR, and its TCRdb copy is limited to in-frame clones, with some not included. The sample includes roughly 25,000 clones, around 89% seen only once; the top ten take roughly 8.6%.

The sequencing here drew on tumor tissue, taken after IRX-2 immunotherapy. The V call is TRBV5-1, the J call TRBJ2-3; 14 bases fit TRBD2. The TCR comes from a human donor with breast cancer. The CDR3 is CASSLGLAGGPADTQYF. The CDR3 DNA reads TGCGCCAGCAGCTTGGGACTAGCGGGGGGGCCAGCAGATACGCAGTATTTT. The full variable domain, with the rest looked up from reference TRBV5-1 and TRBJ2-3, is KAGVTQTPRYLIKTRGQQVTLSCSPISGHRSVSWYQQTPGQGLQFLFEYFSETQRNKGNFPGRFSGRQFSNSRSEMNVSTLELGDSALYLCASSLGLAGGPADTQYFGPGTRLTVL.